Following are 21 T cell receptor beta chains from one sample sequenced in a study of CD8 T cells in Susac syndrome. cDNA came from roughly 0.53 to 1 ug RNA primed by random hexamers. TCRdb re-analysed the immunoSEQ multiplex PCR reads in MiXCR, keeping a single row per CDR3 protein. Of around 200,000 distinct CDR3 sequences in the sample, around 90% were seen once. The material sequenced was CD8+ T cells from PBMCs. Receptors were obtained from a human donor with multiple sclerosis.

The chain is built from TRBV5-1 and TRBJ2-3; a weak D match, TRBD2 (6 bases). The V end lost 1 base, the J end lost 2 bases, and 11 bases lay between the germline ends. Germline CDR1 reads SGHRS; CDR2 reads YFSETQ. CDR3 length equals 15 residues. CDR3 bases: TGCGCCAGCAGCTTGAGTGCGGGGCTCACAGATACGCAGTATTTT. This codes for CASSLSAGLTDTQYF. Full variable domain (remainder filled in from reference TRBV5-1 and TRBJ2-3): KAGVTQTPRYLIKTRGQQVTLSCSPISGHRSVSWYQQTPGQGLQFLFEYFSETQRNKGNFPGRFSGRQFSNSRSEMNVSTLELGDSALYLCASSLSAGLTDTQYFGPGTRLTVL.

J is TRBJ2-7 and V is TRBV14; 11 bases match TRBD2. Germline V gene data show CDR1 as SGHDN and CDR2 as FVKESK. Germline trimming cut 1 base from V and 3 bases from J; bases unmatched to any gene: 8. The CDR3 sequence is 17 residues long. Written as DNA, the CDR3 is TGTGCCAGCAGCCAAGGACTAGCGGGGATAGCTGACTACGAGCAGTACTTC. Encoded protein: CASSQGLAGIADYEQYF.

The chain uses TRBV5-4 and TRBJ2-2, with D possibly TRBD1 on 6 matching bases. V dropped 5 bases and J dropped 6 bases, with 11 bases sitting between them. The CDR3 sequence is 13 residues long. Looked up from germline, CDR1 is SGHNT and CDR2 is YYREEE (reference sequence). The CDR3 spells CASRIGGSGELFF. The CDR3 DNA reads TGTGCCAGCAGAATAGGGGGATCCGGGGAGCTGTTTTTT. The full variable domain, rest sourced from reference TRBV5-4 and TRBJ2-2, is ETGVTQSPTHLIKTRGQQVTLRCSSQSGHNTVSWYQQALGQGPQFIFQYYREEENGRGNFPPRFSGLQFPNYSSELNVNALELDDSALYLCASRIGGSGELFFGEGSRLTVL.

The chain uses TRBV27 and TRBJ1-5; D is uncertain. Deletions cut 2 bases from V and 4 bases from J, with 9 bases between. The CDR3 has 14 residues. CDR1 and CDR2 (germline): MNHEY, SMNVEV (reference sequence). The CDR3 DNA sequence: TGTGCCAGCAGTTTAAACCAACGGAATCAGCCCCAGCATTTT. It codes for CASSLNQRNQPQHF.

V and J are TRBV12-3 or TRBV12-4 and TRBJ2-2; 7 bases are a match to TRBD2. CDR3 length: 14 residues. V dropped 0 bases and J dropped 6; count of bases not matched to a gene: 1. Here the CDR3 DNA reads TGTGCCAGCAGTTTAGCGGGAGGGCCCGGGGAGCTGTTTTTT. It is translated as CASSLAGGPGELFF.

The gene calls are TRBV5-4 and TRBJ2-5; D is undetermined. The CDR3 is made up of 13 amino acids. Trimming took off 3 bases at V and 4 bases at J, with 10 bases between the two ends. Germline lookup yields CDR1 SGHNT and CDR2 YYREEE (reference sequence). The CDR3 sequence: CASSSAPGETQYF. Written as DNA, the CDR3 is TGTGCCAGCAGCTCCGCCCCGGGAGAGACCCAGTACTTC.

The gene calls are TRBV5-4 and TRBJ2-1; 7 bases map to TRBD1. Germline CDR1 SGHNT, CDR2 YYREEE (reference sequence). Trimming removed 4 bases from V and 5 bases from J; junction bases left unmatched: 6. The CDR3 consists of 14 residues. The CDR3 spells CASSPGQSNNEQFF. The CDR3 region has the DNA TGTGCCAGCAGCCCGGGACAGTCTAACAATGAGCAGTTCTTC. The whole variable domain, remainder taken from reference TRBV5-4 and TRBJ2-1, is ETGVTQSPTHLIKTRGQQVTLRCSSQSGHNTVSWYQQALGQGPQFIFQYYREEENGRGNFPPRFSGLQFPNYSSELNVNALELDDSALYLCASSPGQSNNEQFFGPGTRLTVL.

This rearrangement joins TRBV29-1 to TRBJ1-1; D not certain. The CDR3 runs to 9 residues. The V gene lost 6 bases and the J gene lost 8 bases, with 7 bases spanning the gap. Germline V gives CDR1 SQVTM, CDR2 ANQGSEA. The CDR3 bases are TGCAGCGTGGCGGGGGAAGCTTTCTTT. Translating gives CSVAGEAFF. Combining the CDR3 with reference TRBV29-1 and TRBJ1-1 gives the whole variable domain SAVISQKPSRDICQRGTSLTIQCQVDSQVTMMFWYRQQPGQSLTLIATANQGSEATYESGFVIDKFPISRPNLTFSTLTVSNMSPEDSSIYLCSVAGEAFFGQGTRLTVV.

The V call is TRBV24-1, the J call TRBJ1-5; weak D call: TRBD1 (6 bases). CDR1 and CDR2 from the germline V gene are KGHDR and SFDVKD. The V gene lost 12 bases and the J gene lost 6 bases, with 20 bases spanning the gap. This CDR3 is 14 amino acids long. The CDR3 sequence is CARCRGATGQPQHF. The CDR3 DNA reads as TGTGCCCGGTGTCGGGGGGCGACCGGTCAGCCCCAGCATTTT.

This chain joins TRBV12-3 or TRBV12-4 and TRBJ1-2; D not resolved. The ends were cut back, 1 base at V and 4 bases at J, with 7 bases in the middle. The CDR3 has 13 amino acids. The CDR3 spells CASSLEVSYGYTF. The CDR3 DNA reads TGTGCCAGCAGTTTAGAGGTTAGCTATGGCTACACCTTC.

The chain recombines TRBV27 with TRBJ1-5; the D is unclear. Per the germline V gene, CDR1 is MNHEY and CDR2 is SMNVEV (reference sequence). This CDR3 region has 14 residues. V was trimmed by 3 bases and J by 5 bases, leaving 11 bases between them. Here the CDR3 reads CASSLIRTHQPQHF. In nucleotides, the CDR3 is TGTGCCAGCAGTTTGATACGGACTCATCAGCCCCAGCATTTT.

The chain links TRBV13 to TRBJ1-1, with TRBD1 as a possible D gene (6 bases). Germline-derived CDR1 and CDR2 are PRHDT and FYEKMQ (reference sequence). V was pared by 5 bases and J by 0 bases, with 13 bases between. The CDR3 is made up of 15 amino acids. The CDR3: CASSHREHLNTEAFF. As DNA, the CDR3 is TGTGCCAGCAGCCACAGGGAACATTTGAACACTGAAGCTTTCTTT.

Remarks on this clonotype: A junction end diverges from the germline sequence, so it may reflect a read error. CDR3 DNA sequence: TGTGCCTGGAGTGTGCTCGATAGCAATCAACCCCAGCATTTT. Translated, it gives CAWSVLDSNQPQHF. V and J are TRBV30 and TRBJ1-5; D unclear. The CDR3 is 14 amino acids. Germline values: CDR1 GTSNPN, CDR2 SVGIG (reference sequence).

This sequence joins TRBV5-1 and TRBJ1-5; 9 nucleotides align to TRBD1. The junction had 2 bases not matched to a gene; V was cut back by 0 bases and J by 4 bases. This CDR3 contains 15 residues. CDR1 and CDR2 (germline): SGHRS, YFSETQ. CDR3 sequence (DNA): TGCGCCAGCAGCTTGGGGGACAGGGAAAATCAGCCCCAGCATTTT. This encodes CASSLGDRENQPQHF.

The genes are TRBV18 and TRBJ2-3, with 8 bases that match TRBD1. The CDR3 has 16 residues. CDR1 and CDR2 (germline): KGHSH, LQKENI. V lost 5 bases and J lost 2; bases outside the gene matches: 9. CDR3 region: CASSAGQGVPTDTQYF. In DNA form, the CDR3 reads TGTGCCAGCTCAGCCGGACAGGGAGTGCCCACAGATACGCAGTATTTT.

CDR3: CASSLAGLAAAVNEQFF. CDR3 DNA sequence: TGCGCCAGCAGCTTGGCGGGACTAGCGGCCGCGGTGAATGAGCAGTTCTTC. The chain has TRBV5-1 and TRBJ2-1; the match to TRBD2 covers 11 bases. From germline, CDR1 is SGHRS and CDR2 YFSETQ. V shed 0 bases, J shed 7 bases, and the junction held 9 bases outside the gene matches. This CDR3 is built from 17 residues.

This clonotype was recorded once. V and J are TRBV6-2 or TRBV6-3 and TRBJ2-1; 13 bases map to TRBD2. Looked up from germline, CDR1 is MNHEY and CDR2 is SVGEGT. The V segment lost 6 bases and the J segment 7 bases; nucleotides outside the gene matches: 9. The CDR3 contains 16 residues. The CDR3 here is CASRSGLAGEVNEQFF. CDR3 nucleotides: TGTGCCAGCAGAAGCGGACTAGCGGGAGAGGTTAATGAGCAGTTCTTC.

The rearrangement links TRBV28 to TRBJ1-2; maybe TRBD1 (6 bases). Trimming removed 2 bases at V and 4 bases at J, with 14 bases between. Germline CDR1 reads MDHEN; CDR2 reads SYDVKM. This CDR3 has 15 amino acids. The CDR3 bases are TGTGCCAGCAGTTTAGTCCGGGGGGCGGCCTATGGCTACACCTTC. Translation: CASSLVRGAAYGYTF.

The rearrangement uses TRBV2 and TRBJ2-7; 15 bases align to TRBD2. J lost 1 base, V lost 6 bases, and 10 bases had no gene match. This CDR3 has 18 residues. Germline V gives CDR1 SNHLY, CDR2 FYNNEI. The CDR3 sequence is CASRQTPGTSGRSYEQYF. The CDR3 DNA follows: TGTGCCAGCAGACAAACCCCCGGGACTAGCGGGAGGTCCTACGAGCAGTACTTC. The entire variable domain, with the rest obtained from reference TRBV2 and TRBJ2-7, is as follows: EPEVTQTPSHQVTQMGQEVILRCVPISNHLYFYWYRQILGQKVEFLVSFYNNEISEKSEIFDDQFSVERPDGSNFTLKIRSTKLEDSAMYFCASRQTPGTSGRSYEQYFGPGTRLTVT.

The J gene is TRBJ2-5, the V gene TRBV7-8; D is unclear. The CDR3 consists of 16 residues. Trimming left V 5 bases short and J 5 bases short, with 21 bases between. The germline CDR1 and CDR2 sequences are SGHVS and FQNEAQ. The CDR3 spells CASSDTLSRPRETQYF. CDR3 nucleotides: TGTGCCAGCAGCGATACTCTAAGCCGGCCGAGGGAGACCCAGTACTTC.

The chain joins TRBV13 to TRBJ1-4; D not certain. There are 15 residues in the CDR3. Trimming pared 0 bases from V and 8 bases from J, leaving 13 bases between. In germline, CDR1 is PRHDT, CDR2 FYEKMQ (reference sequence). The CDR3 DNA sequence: TGTGCCAGCAGCTTAGGAGGTCGAGTTGCGGAAAAACTGTTTTTT. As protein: CASSLGGRVAEKLFF.